This paragraph reports one T cell receptor (beta chain). The antigen it recognizes is unknown. No much larger clone is present one base from it, and per-base qualities are unavailable. CD8 naive samples consisted of CD45RO-negative cells that were positively selected for CCR7, yielding a CD45RA+CCR7+ population without TemRA cells. The donors were healthy, HIV-negative adults who had no recently reported acute infections or vaccinations. Every donor was a Caucasian adult residing in Nashville, Tennessee, USA. Blood was obtained by leukapheresis, after which PBMCs were separated by Ficoll-Histopaque density gradient centrifugation and cryopreserved in liquid nitrogen vapor phase. Analytical flow cytometry was used to check the purity and quantity of every magnetically sorted T cell population. Each sorted fraction had its genomic DNA isolated and then quantified by UV absorbance on a Nanodrop 2000c.

The data belong to a study of shared clonotypes between healthy human individuals (dated by TCRdb to 2019 to 2021). Study-wide context: The cohort included a few men and a couple of women between 18 and 49 years of age. For each donor, CD4 naive and CD4 memory were each given three plates, CD8 naive was given two plates, and CD8 memory was given one plate. To estimate repertoire size and how much clonotypes are shared between individuals, the study performed deep sequencing of blood TCR repertoires from a few healthy adults. To increase sequencing depth and limit assay-specific biases, TCR repertoire library preparation and sequencing were carried out by different laboratories using diverse techniques. Leukapheresis yielded between about 0.9 and 8.9 billion PBMCs per donor. What the authors observed across the whole study: Because the study included only a small number of donors, the genetic and exposure-history diversity represented was limited. Compared with non-shared clonotypes, the clonotypes found in all four sorted-subset donors had higher generation probabilities. Naive subsets generally had larger estimated clonotype richness than memory subsets did. Sharing across a few donors was observed for around 5% of naive CD4, over 3% of naive CD8, 2% to 2.5% of memory CD4, and around 0.4% of memory CD8 clonotypes. Sampling was restricted to blood, and TCR repertoires in tissues likely differ from the TCR repertoires found in blood. Even with the large sequencing depth, rarefaction of the sorted-subset datasets indicated that sequencing was incomplete. Pairwise subsampling led to the expectation that sequencing depth would affect the degree of clonotype sharing among donors.

Using the deep immunoSEQ assay, TCR CDR3 regions were amplified from genomic DNA by multiplex PCR. Extracted genomic DNA from each cell subset was spread evenly across all wells of several immunoSEQ 96-well plates, with each plate serving as a replicate. For sorted subsets, about 0.2 ug genomic DNA, equal to tens of thousands of T cell genomes, was loaded into each replicate PCR. Purified libraries were quantified with a Qubit 3.0 fluorometer, sized on a Bioanalyzer 2100, and re-quantified with the KAPA Library Quantification kit. Every immunoSEQ 96-well plate was sequenced on a dedicated single-read 150-cycle Illumina NextSeq 550 flow cell. Per the source publication's procedure: Because the immunoSEQ output included only junctional sequences and no quality scores, the filtering could not be the same as the filtering used for full-length reads. Sequences were annotated with PyIR, a Python wrapper for IgBLAST v1.9, using IMGT germline references to assign V/J genes and CDR3. Reads were removed for weak V/J assignments (E-value above 1e-6), missing CDR3, stop codons, out-of-frame junctions, or ambiguous translated residues. A V3J clonotype was defined by an identical inferred V gene, J gene, and CDR3 amino acid sequence. To compute the percentage overlap between repertoires, the number of shared unique clonotypes was divided by the size of the smaller repertoire. Richness of each repertoire was evaluated using RTK rarefaction, the Chao1 estimator, and Recon v2.1 estimates of unobserved clonotypes. For all TCRbeta clonotypes obtained by the gDNA method from a few donors, generation probabilities were computed with OLGA. TCRdb obtained this table from immuneACCESS and retained in-frame rearrangements with V and J assigned. These tables miss some clones; where compared with another copy, unresolved V genes account for less than half of the shortfall, and the remainder is unexplained. The DNA gave D and trimming, while V, J and clone size come from that table. The table for this sample lists hundreds of thousands of clones; about 95% of them were counted only once. The ten largest make up approximately 0.11% of the sample.

The CDR1 and CDR2 encoded by the germline V gene are MDHEN and SYDVKM. From the cysteine through the phenylalanine, the CDR3 covers 14 amino acids. The retained sequence is limited to the CDR3, 42 bases, with the frame set at the first base. V loses 5 bases, J loses 2 bases, and the germline ends lie 12 bases apart. The receptor was isolated from a woman in her 30s in good health. Specimen: naive CD8+ T cells sorted from blood. Taken with the paper, the label for cell subset or site translates to: CD45RA+CCR7+. The rearrangement joined TRBV28 to TRBJ2-5, with an unclear D gene assignment. The CDR3 region has the sequence CASSPRPLQETQYF. The bases are TGTGCCAGCAGTCCCCGACCGTTACAAGAGACCCAGTACTTC.